Each of the 11 T cell receptor beta chains below was sequenced from the same sample in a study of identical twins. TCRdb reprocessed the 5' RACE reads with MiXCR, giving one entry per CDR3 protein. This sample has 570,000 or so distinct CDR3 sequences, with roughly 9.9% found just once. The same specimen was also included in a second study, on yellow fever vaccine responses in identical twins.

Sequenced: PBMCs. These receptors were obtained from a woman aged 18-30 years in good health.

This clonotype has ten or more counts. V gene TRBV24-1 combines with J gene TRBJ2-1; D is undetermined. In germline, CDR1 is KGHDR, CDR2 SFDVKD. Trimming removed 5 bases from V and 0 bases from J, with 7 bases in between. This CDR3 is 14 amino acids long. Written as DNA, the CDR3 is TGTGCCACCAGTGCCCTGAGCTCCTACAATGAGCAGTTCTTC. Its translation: CATSALSSYNEQFF.

This sequence joins TRBV12-5 and TRBJ2-1, with TRBD2 matching 8 bases. Germline CDR1 LGHNT, CDR2 FRNRAP. This CDR3 contains 16 residues. The junction had 15 bases not matched to a gene; V was cut back by 7 bases and J by 7 bases. CDR3 sequence: CASASPGLEFENEQFF. CDR3 DNA sequence: TGTGCTAGTGCCTCGCCGGGACTAGAGTTTGAGAATGAGCAGTTCTTC. The full variable domain, its missing parts supplied by reference TRBV12-5 and TRBJ2-1, is DARVTQTPRHKVTEMGQEVTMRCQPILGHNTVFWYRQTMMQGLELLAYFRNRAPLDDSGMPKDRFSAEMPDATLATLKIQPSEPRDSAVYFCASASPGLEFENEQFFGPGTRLTVL.

The V and J genes are TRBV7-9 and TRBJ2-7, with D maybe TRBD1 (7 bases). Germline V gene sequence: CDR1 SEHNR, CDR2 FQNEAQ (reference sequence). The V gene lost 1 base and the J gene lost 1 base, with 14 bases spanning the gap. The CDR3 has 16 amino acids. The CDR3 DNA reads TGTGCCAGCAGCTTAGTACAGGGGACTTATTCCTACGAGCAGTACTTC. Its protein is CASSLVQGTYSYEQYF. Variable domain in full (rest from reference TRBV7-9 and TRBJ2-7): DTGVSQNPRHKITKRGQNVTFRCDPISEHNRLYWYRQTLGQGPEFLTYFQNEAQLEKSRLLSDRFSAERPKGSFSTLEIQRTEQGDSAMYLCASSLVQGTYSYEQYFGPGTRLTVT.

This clonotype was found a few times. The CDR3 loop reads CASSLRGRGVGNTEAFF. For the CDR3, the DNA is TGTGCCAGCAGCCTGAGAGGCCGAGGAGTGGGGAACACTGAAGCTTTCTTT. This chain connects TRBV14 to TRBJ1-1; no reliable D call. Germline assignment: CDR1 SGHDN and CDR2 FVKESK. CDR3 length equals 17 residues. Deletions cut 4 bases from V and 1 base from J, with 19 bases between.

This clonotype was picked up many times. The chain couples TRBV4-3 to TRBJ2-1, with unresolved D. V shed 0 bases and J shed 2 bases, with 8 bases lying between them. The CDR3 sequence is 15 residues long. Germline CDR1 and CDR2: LGHNA and YSLEER. The CDR3 region is CASSQDIGTYNEQFF. The CDR3, as DNA: TGCGCCAGCAGCCAAGACATTGGGACCTACAATGAGCAGTTCTTC.

Regarding this clonotype: The conserved final phenylalanine or tryptophan is absent from the CDR3, which likely points to a read error. The CDR3 here is CASSQEFVRVPYTQYL. CDR3 nucleotide sequence: TGTGCCAGCAGCCAAGAATTCGTCCGGGTTCCGTATACGCAGTATTTG. The genes are TRBV14 and TRBJ2-3, with D uncertain. V shed 0 bases and J shed 7 bases, with 17 bases lying between them. The CDR3 contains 16 residues. CDR1 and CDR2 (germline): SGHDN, FVKESK.

This chain links TRBV7-9 with TRBJ2-3, with unresolved D. Trimming removed 6 bases from V and 1 base from J, with 14 bases in between. The CDR3 covers 15 residues. Germline V CDR1 and CDR2: SEHNR, FQNEAQ (reference sequence). The chain's CDR3 is CASSPVDWGTDTQYF. The CDR3 nucleotides read TGTGCCAGCAGTCCAGTCGATTGGGGCACAGATACGCAGTATTTT.

CDR3: CASLPSPVGRDYGYTF. The CDR3 DNA follows: TGTGCCAGCCTGCCTTCCCCAGTAGGGAGGGACTATGGCTACACCTTC. The chain has TRBV7-8 and TRBJ1-2, with D unclear. Germline V gene data show CDR1 as SGHVS and CDR2 as FQNEAQ. Trimming took 8 bases from V and 3 from J, leaving 22 bases between them. This CDR3 contains 16 residues.

This chain connects TRBV11-2 to TRBJ2-1; 9 bases are shared with TRBD1. J lost 2 bases, V lost 4 bases, and 6 bases had no gene match. This CDR3 contains 16 residues. Germline lookup yields CDR1 SGHAT and CDR2 FQNNGV. CDR3 region: CASSWGQGGTYNEQFF. The DNA of the CDR3 is TGTGCCAGCAGCTGGGGACAGGGAGGGACCTACAATGAGCAGTTCTTC.

The sample holds a few counts of this clonotype. The rearrangement joins TRBV3-1 to TRBJ1-4, with 10 bases that match TRBD1. There are 14 residues in the CDR3. Unmatched junction bases numbered 3, after V lost 4 bases and J lost 7 bases. The V gene's germline CDR1 is LGHDT and CDR2 YNNKEL (reference sequence). The CDR3 nucleotides are TGTGCCAGCAGCCTGACAGGGGGCCTTGAAAAACTGTTTTTT. It encodes CASSLTGGLEKLFF.

CDR3 sequence: CASSVASGAGQASYEQYF. CDR3 coding DNA: TGTGCCAGCAGCGTAGCTTCTGGGGCGGGACAGGCCTCTTACGAGCAGTACTTC. The V gene is TRBV9, the J gene TRBJ2-7, with TRBD1 matching over 8 bases. The V gene's germline CDR1 is SGDLS and CDR2 YYNGEE. J was trimmed by 4 bases and V by 0 bases; bases with no gene match: 15. The CDR3 extends over 18 amino acids.